The rows below give T cell receptor beta chains drawn from one sample of a study of blood T cell repertoires in COVID-19. Libraries were prepared by immunoSEQ multiplex PCR; TCRdb keeps only in-frame clonotypes and omits some of them. The sample yields around 100,000 clones, 90% to 95% seen once. The sample taken for sequencing was peripheral blood. These receptors were obtained from a human donor with active COVID-19. The donor label of this sample is uncertain. Each CDR3 is given with its conserved first and last residue. The D gene is left open where the match is weak. Clone size, where shown, is once, few, many, or a class for clones that have expanded.

abundance	len	d_gene	v_gene	j_gene	CDR3aa	CDR3nt
NA	15	NA	TRBV6-5	TRBJ2-7	CASIPRGGSVYEQYF	TGTGCCAGCATCCCGAGGGGGGGTTCCGTATACGAGCAGTACTTC
NA	17	TRBD2	TRBV28	TRBJ2-4	CASTTPLAGLSKNIQYF	TGTGCCAGCACCACACCACTAGCGGGCCTCTCCAAAAACATTCAGTACTTC
NA	15	TRBD2	TRBV7-9	TRBJ2-3	CASSRTSGSTDTQYF	TGTGCCAGCAGCCGGACTAGCGGAAGCACAGATACGCAGTATTTT
NA	15	TRBD2	TRBV4-2	TRBJ2-5	CASSQDRGGQETQYF	TGTGCCAGCAGCCAAGATCGGGGGGGGCAAGAGACCCAGTACTTC
NA	13	NA	TRBV19	TRBJ1-5	CASTGHRNQPQHF	TGTGCCAGTACTGGACACCGCAATCAGCCCCAGCATTTT
NA	12	TRBD1	TRBV4-1	TRBJ1-1	CASSQEGAEAFF	TGCGCCAGCAGCCAGGAGGGGGCCGAGGCTTTCTTT
NA	14	TRBD2	TRBV5-4	TRBJ2-7	CASSLAGDLYEQYF	TGTGCCAGCAGCTTAGCGGGGGACCTTTACGAGCAGTACTTC
NA	16	NA	TRBV7-2	TRBJ1-4	CASSLDREEGNEKLFF	TGTGCCAGCAGCTTAGACAGGGAAGAGGGTAATGAAAAACTGTTTTTT
NA	15	TRBD1	TRBV6-8	TRBJ1-1	CASSSVDRENTEAFF	TGTGCCAGCAGTTCCGTGGACAGGGAGAACACTGAAGCTTTCTTT
NA	16	TRBD1	TRBV7-2	TRBJ2-1	CASSPETGGWDNEQFF	TGTGCCAGCAGCCCAGAAACAGGGGGCTGGGACAATGAGCAGTTCTTC
NA	16	TRBD1	TRBV5-1	TRBJ1-4	CASSLQPGQEHEKLFF	TGCGCCAGCAGCTTGCAACCGGGACAGGAACATGAAAAACTGTTTTTT
NA	13	NA	TRBV12-3/TRBV12-4	TRBJ1-2	CASSPTGFGGYTF	TGTGCCAGCAGTCCCACGGGGTTTGGGGGCTACACCTTC
NA	12	NA	TRBV12-3/TRBV12-4	TRBJ2-3	CASRENTDTQYF	TGTGCCAGCAGAGAGAACACAGATACGCAGTATTTT
NA	13	TRBD1	TRBV10-3	TRBJ2-7	CAIRTDRDNEQYF	TGTGCCATCAGAACAGACAGGGACAACGAGCAGTACTTC
NA	15	NA	TRBV2	TRBJ1-3	CASSESWSSGNTIYF	TGTGCCAGCAGTGAATCGTGGAGCTCTGGAAACACCATATATTTT
NA	14	NA	TRBV28	TRBJ1-4	CASSRWTANEKLFF	TGTGCCAGCAGCCGCTGGACAGCTAATGAAAAACTGTTTTTT
NA	15	TRBD1	TRBV7-9	TRBJ1-1	CASSLVTGRGTEAFF	TGTGCCAGCAGCTTAGTGACAGGGAGAGGCACTGAAGCTTTCTTT
once	17	NA	TRBV3-1/TRBV3-2	TRBJ1-5	CASSQGLRGATNQPQHF	TGTGCCAGCAGCCAAGGACTTCGGGGGGCGACAAATCAGCCCCAGCATTTT
NA	14	TRBD1	TRBV3-1/TRBV3-2	TRBJ2-1	CASSLGDREDEQFF	TGTGCCAGCAGCCTAGGGGACAGGGAGGATGAGCAGTTCTTC
few	14	TRBD1	TRBV4-2	TRBJ1-1	CASSPSTGGTEAFF	TGTGCCAGCAGCCCGTCTACAGGGGGCACTGAAGCTTTCTTT
NA	12	TRBD1	TRBV28	TRBJ1-4	CASRQGVEKLFF	TGTGCCAGCCGACAGGGCGTCGAAAAACTGTTTTTT
NA	14	NA	TRBV29-1	TRBJ1-2	CSVDPDGLNYGYTF	TGCAGCGTTGACCCAGACGGACTCAACTATGGCTACACCTTC
NA	14	NA	TRBV19	TRBJ2-7	CASRGPAPSYEQYF	TGTGCCAGTAGGGGGCCGGCCCCTTCCTACGAGCAGTACTTC
NA	14	NA	TRBV28	TRBJ1-5	CASSFLGFNQPQHF	TGTGCCAGCAGTTTCCTCGGGTTCAATCAGCCCCAGCATTTT
NA	15	NA	TRBV19	TRBJ1-1	CASSMTGQRNTEAFF	TGTGCCAGTAGTATGACCGGACAGAGAAACACTGAAGCTTTCTTT
once	15	NA	TRBV5-1	TRBJ2-7	CASSLSQRSSYEQYF	TGCGCCAGCAGCTTGAGCCAGAGGAGCTCCTACGAGCAGTACTTC
NA	13	TRBD1	TRBV6-5	TRBJ2-3	CASRRDRGDTQYF	TGTGCCAGCAGAAGGGACAGGGGGGATACGCAGTATTTT
NA	13	NA	TRBV5-8	TRBJ1-1	CASSRVWDTEAFF	TGTGCCAGCAGTCGGGTGTGGGACACTGAAGCTTTCTTT
NA	13	TRBD2	TRBV10-2	TRBJ2-7	CASNGGATNEQYF	TGCGCCAGTAACGGGGGGGCGACGAACGAGCAGTACTTC
NA	12	NA	TRBV18	TRBJ1-1	CASSAGNTEAFF	TGTGCCAGCTCTGCCGGGAACACTGAAGCTTTCTTT
NA	16	NA	TRBV5-1	TRBJ1-3	CASSLPEGEGTNTIYF	TGCGCCAGCAGCTTGCCCGAGGGGGAGGGGACAAACACCATATATTTT
NA	14	NA	TRBV6-5	TRBJ1-6	CASSDRWMASPLHF	TGTGCCAGCAGCGACAGGTGGATGGCCTCACCCCTCCACTTT
once	13	NA	TRBV4-1	TRBJ2-3	CASSPPGTDTQYF	TGCGCCAGCAGCCCCCCAGGCACAGATACGCAGTATTTT